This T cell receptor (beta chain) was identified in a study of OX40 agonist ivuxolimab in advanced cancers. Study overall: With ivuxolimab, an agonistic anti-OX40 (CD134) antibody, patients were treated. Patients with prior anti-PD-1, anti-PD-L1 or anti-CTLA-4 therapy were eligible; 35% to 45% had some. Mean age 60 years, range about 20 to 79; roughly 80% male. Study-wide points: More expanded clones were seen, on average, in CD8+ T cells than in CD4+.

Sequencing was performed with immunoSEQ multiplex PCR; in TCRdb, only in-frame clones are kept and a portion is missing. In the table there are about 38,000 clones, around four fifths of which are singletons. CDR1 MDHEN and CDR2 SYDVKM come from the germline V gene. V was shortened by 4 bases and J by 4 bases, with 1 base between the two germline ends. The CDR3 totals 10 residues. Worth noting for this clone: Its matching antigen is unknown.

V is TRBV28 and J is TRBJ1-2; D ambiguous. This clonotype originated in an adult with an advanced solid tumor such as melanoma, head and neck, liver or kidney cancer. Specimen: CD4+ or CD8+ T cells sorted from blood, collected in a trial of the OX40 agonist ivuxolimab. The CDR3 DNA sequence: TGTGCCAGCAGTTCCTATGGCTACACCTTC. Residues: CASSSYGYTF.